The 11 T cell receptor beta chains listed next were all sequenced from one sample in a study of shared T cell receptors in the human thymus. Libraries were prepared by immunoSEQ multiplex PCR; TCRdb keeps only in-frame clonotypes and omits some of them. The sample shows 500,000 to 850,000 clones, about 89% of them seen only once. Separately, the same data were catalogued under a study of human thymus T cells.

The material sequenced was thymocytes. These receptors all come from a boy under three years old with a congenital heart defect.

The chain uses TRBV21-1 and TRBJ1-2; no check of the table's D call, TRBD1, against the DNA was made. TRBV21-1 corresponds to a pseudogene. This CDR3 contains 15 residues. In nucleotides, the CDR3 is TGTGCCAGCATCCTTATGGGACAGGGAACGAAAGGCTACACCTTC. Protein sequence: CASILMGQGTKGYTF.

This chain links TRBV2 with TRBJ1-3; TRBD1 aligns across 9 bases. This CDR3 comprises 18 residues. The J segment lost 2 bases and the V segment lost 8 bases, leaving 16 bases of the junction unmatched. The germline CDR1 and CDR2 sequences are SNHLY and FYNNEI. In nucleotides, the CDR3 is TGTGCCAGCCTACGAGGGGACAGGGATCCAACCCCTGGAAACACCATATATTTT. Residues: CASLRGDRDPTPGNTIYF.

CDR3 in DNA: TGTGCCAGCAGTGACACTAGCGGGGCCTCTGGGGCCAACGTCCTGACTTTC. It encodes CASSDTSGASGANVLTF. The J gene is TRBJ2-6, the V gene TRBV6-4; 10 positions match TRBD2. CDR1 MRHNA and CDR2 SNTAGT come from the germline V gene. CDR3 length equals 17 residues. V lost 2 bases, J lost 0 bases, and 1 base stayed unmatched.

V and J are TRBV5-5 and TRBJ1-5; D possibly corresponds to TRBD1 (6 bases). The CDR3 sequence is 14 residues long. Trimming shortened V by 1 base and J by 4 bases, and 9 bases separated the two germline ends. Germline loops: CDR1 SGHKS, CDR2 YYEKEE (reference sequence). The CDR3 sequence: CASSLTRGNQPQHF. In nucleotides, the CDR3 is TGTGCCAGCAGCTTGACAAGGGGGAATCAGCCCCAGCATTTT.

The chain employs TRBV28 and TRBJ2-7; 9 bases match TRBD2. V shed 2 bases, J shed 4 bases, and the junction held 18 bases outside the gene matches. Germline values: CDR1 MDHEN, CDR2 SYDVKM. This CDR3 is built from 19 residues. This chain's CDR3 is CASSLRTGTSRVREYEQYF. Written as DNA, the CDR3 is TGTGCCAGCAGTTTACGCACCGGGACTAGCAGGGTCCGGGAGTACGAGCAGTACTTC.

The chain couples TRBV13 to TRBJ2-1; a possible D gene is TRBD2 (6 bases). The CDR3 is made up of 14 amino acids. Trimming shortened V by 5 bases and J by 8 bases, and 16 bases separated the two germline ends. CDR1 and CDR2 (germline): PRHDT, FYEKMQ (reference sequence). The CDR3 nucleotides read TGTGCCAGCAGCCTATCCACCGGGACTCATGAGCAGTTCTTC. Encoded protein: CASSLSTGTHEQFF.

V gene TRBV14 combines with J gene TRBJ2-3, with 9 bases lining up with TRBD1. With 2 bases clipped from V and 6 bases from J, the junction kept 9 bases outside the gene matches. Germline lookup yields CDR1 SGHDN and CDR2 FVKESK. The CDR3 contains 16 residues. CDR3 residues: CASSQTNRDRVDTQYF. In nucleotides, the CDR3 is TGTGCCAGCAGCCAAACTAACCGGGACAGGGTGGATACGCAGTATTTT.

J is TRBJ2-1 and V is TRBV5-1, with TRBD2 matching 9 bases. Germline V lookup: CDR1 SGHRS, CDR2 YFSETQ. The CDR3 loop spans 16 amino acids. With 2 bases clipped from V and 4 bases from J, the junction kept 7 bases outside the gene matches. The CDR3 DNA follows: TGCGCCAGCAGCTTCCCGACTAGCGGAAGGTACAATGAGCAGTTCTTC. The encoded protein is CASSFPTSGRYNEQFF. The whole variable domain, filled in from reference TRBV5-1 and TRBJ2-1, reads KAGVTQTPRYLIKTRGQQVTLSCSPISGHRSVSWYQQTPGQGLQFLFEYFSETQRNKGNFPGRFSGRQFSNSRSEMNVSTLELGDSALYLCASSFPTSGRYNEQFFGPGTRLTVL.

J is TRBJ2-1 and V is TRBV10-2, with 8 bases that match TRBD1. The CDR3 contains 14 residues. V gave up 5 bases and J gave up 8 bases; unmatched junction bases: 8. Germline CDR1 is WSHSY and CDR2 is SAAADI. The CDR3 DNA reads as TGCGCCAGCAGTATACGGACAGGGTTCGATGAGCAGTTCTTC. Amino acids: CASSIRTGFDEQFF.

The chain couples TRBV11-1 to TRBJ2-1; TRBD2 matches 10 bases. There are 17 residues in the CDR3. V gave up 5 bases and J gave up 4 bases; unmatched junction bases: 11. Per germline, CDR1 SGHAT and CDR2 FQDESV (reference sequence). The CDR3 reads CASSPETGLAVYNEQFF. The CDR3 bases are TGTGCCAGCAGCCCTGAGACCGGACTAGCGGTATACAATGAGCAGTTCTTC.

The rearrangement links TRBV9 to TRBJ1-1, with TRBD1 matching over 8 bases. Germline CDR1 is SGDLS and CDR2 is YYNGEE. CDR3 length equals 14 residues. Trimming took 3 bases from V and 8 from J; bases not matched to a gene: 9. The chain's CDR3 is CASSAKWGTGEAFF. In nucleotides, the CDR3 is TGTGCCAGCAGCGCTAAGTGGGGGACAGGAGAAGCTTTCTTT.